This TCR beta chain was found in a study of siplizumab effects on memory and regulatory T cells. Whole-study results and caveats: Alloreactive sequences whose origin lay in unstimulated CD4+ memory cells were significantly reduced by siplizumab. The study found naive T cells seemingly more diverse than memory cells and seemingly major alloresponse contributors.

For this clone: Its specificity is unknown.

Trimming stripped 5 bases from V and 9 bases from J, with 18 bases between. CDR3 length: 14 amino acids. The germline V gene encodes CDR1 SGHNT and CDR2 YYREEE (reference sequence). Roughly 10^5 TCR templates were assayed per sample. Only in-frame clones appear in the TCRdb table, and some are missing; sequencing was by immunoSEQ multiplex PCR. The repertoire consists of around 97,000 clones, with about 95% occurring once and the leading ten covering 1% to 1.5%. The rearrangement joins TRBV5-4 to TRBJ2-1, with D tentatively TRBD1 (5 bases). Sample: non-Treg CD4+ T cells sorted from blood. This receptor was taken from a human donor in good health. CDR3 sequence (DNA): TGTGCCAGCAGGGATCGGCGTGGGGCTCCTGAGCAGTTCTTC. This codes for CASRDRRGAPEQFF.